The clone carrying this TCR beta chain was picked up one time. These data are taken from a study of blood T cell repertoires in COVID-19. The wider study: Both acute and convalescent COVID-19 samples were obtained from the United States, Italy and Spain.

Germline CDR1 reads SGHVS; CDR2 reads FQNEAQ. Trimming cost V 4 bases and J 6 bases; bases outside gene matches: 7. The CDR3 contains 14 residues. In the authors' methods: From reference gene primer amplification, estimates of nucleated cell counts were derived. The table came from immunoSEQ multiplex PCR; TCRdb's copy has only in-frame clones and leaves some out. V, J and clone size are taken as reported in that table, and D and trimming were inferred from the DNA itself. The sample lists tens of thousands of clones; about 89% were seen once. The receptor's source is a woman in her 70s with acute or convalescent COVID-19. This rearrangement joins TRBV7-8 to TRBJ1-2; 8 nucleotides align to TRBD1. The sequenced sample was peripheral blood. The CDR3 spells CASSSGSGGNGYTF. The CDR3 DNA follows: TGTGCCAGCAGCTCGGGGTCAGGGGGCAATGGCTACACCTTC.